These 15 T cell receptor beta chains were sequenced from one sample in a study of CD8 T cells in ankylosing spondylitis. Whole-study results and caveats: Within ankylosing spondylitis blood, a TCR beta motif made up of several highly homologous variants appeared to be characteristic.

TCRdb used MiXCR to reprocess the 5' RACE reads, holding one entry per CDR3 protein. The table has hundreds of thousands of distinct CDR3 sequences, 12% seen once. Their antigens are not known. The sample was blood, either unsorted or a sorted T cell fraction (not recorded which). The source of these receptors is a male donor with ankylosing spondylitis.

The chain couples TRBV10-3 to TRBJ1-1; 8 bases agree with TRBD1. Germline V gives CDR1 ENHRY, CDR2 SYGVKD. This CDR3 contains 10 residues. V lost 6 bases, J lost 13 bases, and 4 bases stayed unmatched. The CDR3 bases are TGTGCCATCAGGGACAGGGATGTTTTCTTT. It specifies CAIRDRDVFF.

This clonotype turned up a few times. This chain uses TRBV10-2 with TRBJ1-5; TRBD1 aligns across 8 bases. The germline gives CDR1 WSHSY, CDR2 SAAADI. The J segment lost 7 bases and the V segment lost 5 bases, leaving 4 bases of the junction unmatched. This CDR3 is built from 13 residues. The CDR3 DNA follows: TGCGCCAGCAGTTCGACAGGGGCACAGCCCCAGCATTTT. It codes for CASSSTGAQPQHF.

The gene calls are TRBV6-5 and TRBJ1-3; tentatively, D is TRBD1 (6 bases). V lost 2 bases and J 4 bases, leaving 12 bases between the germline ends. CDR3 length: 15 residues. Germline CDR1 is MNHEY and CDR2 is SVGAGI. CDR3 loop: CASSYAGGQGNTIYF. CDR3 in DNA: TGTGCCAGCAGTTACGCGGGAGGACAGGGAAACACCATATATTTT.

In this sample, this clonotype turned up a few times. This CDR3 reads CASSQGTSGSLYEQYF. CDR3 DNA: TGTGCCAGCAGCCAAGGCACTAGCGGGAGTCTCTACGAGCAGTACTTC. The V and J genes are TRBV4-2 and TRBJ2-7; 11 nucleotides agree with TRBD2. V lost 1 base and J lost 3; bases outside the gene matches: 5. This CDR3 is 16 amino acids long. CDR1 and CDR2 from the germline V gene are LGHNA and YNFKEQ.

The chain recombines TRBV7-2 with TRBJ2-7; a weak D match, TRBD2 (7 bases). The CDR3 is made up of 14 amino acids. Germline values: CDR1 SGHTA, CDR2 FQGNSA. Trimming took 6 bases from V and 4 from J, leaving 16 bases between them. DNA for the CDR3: TGTGCCAGCAGAAACACGGGGGGCGAATACGAGCAGTACTTC. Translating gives CASRNTGGEYEQYF.

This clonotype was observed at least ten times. The CDR3 here is CASSDYKGFGGYTF. CDR3 bases: TGTGCCAGCAGCGACTACAAGGGATTCGGTGGCTACACCTTC. The chain employs TRBV7-2 and TRBJ1-2; no definite D call. Germline V gene sequence: CDR1 SGHTA, CDR2 FQGNSA. V lost 5 bases and J lost 7, with 17 bases in between. This CDR3 has 14 residues.

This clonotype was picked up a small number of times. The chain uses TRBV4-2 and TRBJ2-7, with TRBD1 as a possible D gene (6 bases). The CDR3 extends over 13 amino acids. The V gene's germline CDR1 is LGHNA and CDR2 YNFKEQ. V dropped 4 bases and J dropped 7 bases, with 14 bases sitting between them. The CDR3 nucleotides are TGTGCCAGCAGCCGAGAAACTGACAGGGAGCAGTACTTC. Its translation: CASSRETDREQYF.

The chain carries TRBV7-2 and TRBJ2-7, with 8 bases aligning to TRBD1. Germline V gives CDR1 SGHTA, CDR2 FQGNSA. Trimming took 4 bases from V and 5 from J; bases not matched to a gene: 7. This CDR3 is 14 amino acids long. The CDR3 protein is CASSSPDRDHEQYF. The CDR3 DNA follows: TGTGCCAGCAGCTCTCCGGACAGGGACCACGAGCAGTACTTC.

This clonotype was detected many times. The CDR3 sequence: CASSGAGIYNEQFF. The CDR3 bases are TGTGCCAGCAGTGGAGCGGGTATATACAATGAGCAGTTCTTC. The chain has TRBV5-6 and TRBJ2-1; D is possibly TRBD2 (6 bases). Deletions cut 5 bases from V and 4 bases from J, with 13 bases between. Germline V gene sequence: CDR1 SGHDT, CDR2 YYEEEE. The CDR3 runs 14 residues.

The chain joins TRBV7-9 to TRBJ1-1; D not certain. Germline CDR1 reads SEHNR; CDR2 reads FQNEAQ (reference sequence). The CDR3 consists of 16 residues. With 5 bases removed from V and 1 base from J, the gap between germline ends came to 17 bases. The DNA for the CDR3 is TGTGCCAGCAGCCCACGTAGGACGGCAGGGAACACTGAAGCTTTCTTT. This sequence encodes CASSPRRTAGNTEAFF.

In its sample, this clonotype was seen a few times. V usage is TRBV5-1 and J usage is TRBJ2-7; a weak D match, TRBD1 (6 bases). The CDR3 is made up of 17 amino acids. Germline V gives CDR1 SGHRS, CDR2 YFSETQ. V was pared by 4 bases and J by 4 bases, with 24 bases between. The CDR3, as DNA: TGCGCCAGCAGCCGCGCTTCGACAGGACCCCGAATTTACGAGCAGTACTTC. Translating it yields CASSRASTGPRIYEQYF.

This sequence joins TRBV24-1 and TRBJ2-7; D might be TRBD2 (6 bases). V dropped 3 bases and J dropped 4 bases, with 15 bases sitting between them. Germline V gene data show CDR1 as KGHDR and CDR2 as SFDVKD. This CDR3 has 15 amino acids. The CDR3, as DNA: TGTGCCACCAGTGATCTACGTGCGGGATCTTACGAGCAGTACTTC. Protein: CATSDLRAGSYEQYF.

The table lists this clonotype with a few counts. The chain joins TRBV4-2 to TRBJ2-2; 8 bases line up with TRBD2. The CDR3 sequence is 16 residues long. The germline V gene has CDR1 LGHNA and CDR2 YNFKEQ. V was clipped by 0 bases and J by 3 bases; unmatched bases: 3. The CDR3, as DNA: TGTGCCAGCAGCCAAGATGTGGGACTAGACACCGGGGAGCTGTTTTTT. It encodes CASSQDVGLDTGELFF.

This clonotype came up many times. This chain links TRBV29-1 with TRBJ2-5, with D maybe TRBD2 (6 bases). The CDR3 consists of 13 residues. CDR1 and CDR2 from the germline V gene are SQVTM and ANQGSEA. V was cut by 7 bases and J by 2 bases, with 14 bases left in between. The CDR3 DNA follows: TGCAGCGCCATAGCGGAGTCACAAGAGACCCAGTACTTC. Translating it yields CSAIAESQETQYF.

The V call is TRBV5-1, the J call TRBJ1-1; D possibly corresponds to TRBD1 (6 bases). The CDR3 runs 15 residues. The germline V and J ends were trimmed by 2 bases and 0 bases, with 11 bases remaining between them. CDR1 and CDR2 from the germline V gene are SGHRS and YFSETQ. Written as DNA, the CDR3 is TGCGCCAGCAGCTTCGGACAGTCCATGAACACTGAAGCTTTCTTT. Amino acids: CASSFGQSMNTEAFF.